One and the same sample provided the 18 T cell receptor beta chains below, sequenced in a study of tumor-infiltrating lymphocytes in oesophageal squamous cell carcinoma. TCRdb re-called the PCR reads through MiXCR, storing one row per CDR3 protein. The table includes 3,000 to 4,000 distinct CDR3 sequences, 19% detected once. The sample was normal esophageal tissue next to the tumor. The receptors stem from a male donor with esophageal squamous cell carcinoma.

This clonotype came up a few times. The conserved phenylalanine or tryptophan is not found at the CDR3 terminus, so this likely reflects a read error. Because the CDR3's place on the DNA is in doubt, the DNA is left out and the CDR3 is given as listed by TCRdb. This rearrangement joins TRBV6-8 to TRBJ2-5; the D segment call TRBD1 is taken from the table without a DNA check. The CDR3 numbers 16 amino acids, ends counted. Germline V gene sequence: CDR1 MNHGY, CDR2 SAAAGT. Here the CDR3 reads CASKQTGANYGYTFGS.

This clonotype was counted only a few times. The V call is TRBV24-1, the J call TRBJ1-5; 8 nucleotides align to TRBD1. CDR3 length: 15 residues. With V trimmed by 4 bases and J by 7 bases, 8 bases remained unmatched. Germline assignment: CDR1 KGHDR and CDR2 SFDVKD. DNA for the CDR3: TGTGCCACCAGTGAATCGACAGGGGCGGGGCAGCCCCAGCATTTT. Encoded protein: CATSESTGAGQPQHF.

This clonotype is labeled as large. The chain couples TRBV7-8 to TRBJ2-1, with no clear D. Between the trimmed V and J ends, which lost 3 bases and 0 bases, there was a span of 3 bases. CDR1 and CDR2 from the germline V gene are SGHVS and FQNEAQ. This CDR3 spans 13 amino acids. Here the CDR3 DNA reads TGTGCCAGCAGCTTGGCCTCCTACAATGAGCAGTTCTTC. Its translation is CASSLASYNEQFF.

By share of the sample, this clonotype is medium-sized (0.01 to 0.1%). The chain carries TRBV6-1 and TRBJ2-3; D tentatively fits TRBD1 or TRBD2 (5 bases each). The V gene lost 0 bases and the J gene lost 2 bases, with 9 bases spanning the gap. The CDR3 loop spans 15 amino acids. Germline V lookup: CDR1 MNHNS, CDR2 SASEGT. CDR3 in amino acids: CASSEAGEPTDTQYF. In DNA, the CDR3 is TGTGCCAGCAGTGAAGCGGGGGAGCCCACAGATACGCAGTATTTT.

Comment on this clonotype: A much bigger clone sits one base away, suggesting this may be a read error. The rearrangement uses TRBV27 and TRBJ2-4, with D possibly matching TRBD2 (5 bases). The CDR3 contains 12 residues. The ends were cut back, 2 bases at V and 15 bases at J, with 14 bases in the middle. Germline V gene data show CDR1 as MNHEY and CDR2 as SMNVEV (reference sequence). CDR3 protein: CASSLPGEVRYF. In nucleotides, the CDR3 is TGTGCCAGCAGTTTACCCGGGGAAGTGCGGTACTTC.

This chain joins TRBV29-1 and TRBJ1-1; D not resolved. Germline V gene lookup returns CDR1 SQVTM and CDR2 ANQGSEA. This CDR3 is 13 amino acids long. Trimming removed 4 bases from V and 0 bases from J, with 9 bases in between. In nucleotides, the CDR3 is TGCAGCGTTGTCGGCAGTCTGAACACTGAAGCTTTCTTT. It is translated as CSVVGSLNTEAFF.

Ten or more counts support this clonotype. CDR3 residues: CATGPSSYEQYF. CDR3 nucleotide sequence: TGTGCCACAGGCCCTTCCTCCTACGAGCAGTACTTC. This rearrangement joins TRBV28 to TRBJ2-7; D unresolved. Germline V gene data show CDR1 as MDHEN and CDR2 as SYDVKM. The CDR3 is 12 amino acids. Trimming cost V 10 bases and J 0 bases, with 10 bases left between them.

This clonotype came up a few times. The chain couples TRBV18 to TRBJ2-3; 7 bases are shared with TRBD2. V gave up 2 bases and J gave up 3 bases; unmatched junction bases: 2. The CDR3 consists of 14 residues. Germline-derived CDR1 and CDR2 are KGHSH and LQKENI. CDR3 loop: CASSPTGGTDTQYF. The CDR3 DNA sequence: TGTGCCAGCTCACCAACGGGGGGAACAGATACGCAGTATTTT.

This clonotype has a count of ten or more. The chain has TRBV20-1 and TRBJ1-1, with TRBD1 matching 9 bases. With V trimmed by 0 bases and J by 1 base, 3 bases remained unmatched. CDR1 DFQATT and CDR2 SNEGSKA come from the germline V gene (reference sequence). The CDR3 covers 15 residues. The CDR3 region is CSARDGTGRNTEAFF. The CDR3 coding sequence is TGCAGTGCTAGAGATGGGACAGGGAGGAACACTGAAGCTTTCTTT.

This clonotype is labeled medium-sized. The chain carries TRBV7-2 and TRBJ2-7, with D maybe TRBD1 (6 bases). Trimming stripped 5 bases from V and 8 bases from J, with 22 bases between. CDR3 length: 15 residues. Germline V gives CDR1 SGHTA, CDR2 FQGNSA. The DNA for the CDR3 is TGTGCCAGCAGCCCAACTTGGGGCAGGGGCACACAGCAGTACTTC. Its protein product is CASSPTWGRGTQQYF.

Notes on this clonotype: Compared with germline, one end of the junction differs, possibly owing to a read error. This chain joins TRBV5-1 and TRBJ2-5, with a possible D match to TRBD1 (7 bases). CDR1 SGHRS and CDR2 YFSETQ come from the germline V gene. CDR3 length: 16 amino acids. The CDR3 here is CASSFTGEAYNSPLHF. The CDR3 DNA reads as TGCGCCAGCAGCTTTACAGGGGAGGCCTATAATTCACCCCTCCACTTC. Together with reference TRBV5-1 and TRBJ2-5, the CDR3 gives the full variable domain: KAGVTQTPRYLIKTRGQQVTLSCSPISGHRSVSWYQQTPGQGLQFLFEYFSETQRNKGNFPGRFSGRQFSNSRSEMNVSTLELGDSALYLCASSFTGEAYNSPLHFGPGTRLLVL.

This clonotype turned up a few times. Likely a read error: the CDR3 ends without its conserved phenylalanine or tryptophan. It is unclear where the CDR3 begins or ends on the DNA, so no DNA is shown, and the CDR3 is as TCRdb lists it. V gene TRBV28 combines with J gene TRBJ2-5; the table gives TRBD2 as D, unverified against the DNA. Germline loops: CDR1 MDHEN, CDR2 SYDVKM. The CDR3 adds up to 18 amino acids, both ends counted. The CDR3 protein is CASSPRGFGTSYGYTFGS.

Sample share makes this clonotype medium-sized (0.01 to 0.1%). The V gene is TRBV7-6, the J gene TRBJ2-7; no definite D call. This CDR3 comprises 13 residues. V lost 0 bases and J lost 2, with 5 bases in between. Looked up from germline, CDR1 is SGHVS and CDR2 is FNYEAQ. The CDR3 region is CASSLADPYEQYF. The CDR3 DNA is TGTGCCAGCAGCTTAGCAGACCCCTACGAGCAGTACTTC.

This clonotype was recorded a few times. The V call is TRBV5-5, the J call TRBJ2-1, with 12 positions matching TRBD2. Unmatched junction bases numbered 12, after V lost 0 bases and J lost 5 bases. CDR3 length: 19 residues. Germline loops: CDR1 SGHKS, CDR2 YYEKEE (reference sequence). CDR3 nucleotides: TGTGCCAGCAGCTTGGAGACTAGCGGGGGCCCCGGTCCCCACAATGAGCAGTTCTTC. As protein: CASSLETSGGPGPHNEQFF.

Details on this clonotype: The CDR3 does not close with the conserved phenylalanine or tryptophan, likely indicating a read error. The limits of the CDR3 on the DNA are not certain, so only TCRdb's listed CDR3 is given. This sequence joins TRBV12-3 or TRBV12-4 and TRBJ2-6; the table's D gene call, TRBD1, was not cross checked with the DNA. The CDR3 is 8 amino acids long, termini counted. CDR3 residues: CASSPLGQ.

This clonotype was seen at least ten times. For the CDR3, the DNA is TGTGCCAGTAGTATAGACGGGGCTAGCACAGATACGCAGTATTTT. As protein: CASSIDGASTDTQYF. The J gene is TRBJ2-3, the V gene TRBV19, with D perhaps assigned TRBD1 or TRBD2 (5 bases each). V shed 0 bases and J shed 0 bases, with 7 bases lying between them. This CDR3 is 15 amino acids long. The germline CDR1 and CDR2 sequences are LNHDA and SQIVND (reference sequence).

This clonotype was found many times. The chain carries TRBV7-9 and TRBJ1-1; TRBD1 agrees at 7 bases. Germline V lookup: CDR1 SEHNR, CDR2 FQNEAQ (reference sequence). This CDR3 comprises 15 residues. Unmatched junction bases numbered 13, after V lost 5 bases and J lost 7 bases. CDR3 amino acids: CASSLTGTANGEAFF. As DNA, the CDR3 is TGTGCCAGCAGCCTTACCGGGACAGCTAACGGTGAAGCTTTCTTT.

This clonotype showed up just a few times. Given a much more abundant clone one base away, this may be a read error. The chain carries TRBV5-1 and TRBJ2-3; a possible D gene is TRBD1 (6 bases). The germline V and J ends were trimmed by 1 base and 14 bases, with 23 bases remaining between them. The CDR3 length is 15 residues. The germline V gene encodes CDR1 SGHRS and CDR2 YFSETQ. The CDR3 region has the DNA TGCGCCAGCAGCTTGTCAGGGGCGAACACCGGGGAGCTGTATTTT. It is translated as CASSLSGANTGELYF. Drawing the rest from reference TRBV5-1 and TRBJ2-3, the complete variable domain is KAGVTQTPRYLIKTRGQQVTLSCSPISGHRSVSWYQQTPGQGLQFLFEYFSETQRNKGNFPGRFSGRQFSNSRSEMNVSTLELGDSALYLCASSLSGANTGELYFGPGTRLTVL.